These 7 T cell receptor beta chains came from one sample sequenced in a study of shared clonotypes between healthy human individuals. Libraries were prepared by immunoSEQ multiplex PCR; TCRdb keeps only in-frame clonotypes and omits some of them. This sample has about 2 million clones, with 90% to 95% found just once. The material sequenced was naive CD4+ T cells sorted from blood. Noted subset: CD45RA+ positively selected. These receptors were taken from a man younger than 30 in good health.

This chain uses TRBV5-1 with TRBJ2-3; 7 positions agree with TRBD1. The V and J ends lost 2 bases and 0 bases, in that order; junction bases with no gene match: 3. This CDR3 is built from 15 residues. CDR1 and CDR2 (germline): SGHRS, YFSETQ. The CDR3 spells CASSLWGQSTDTQYF. In nucleotides, the CDR3 is TGCGCCAGCAGCTTATGGGGACAGAGCACAGATACGCAGTATTTT.

The chain uses TRBV19 and TRBJ2-2; no reliable D call. The ends were cut back, 5 bases at V and 1 base at J, with 8 bases in the middle. Per the germline V gene, CDR1 is LNHDA and CDR2 is SQIVND (reference sequence). The CDR3 consists of 14 residues. CDR3 region: CASSYSVNTGELFF. Here the CDR3 DNA reads TGTGCCAGTAGTTACTCTGTGAACACCGGGGAGCTGTTTTTT.

The chain has TRBV7-9 and TRBJ2-1; the D is unclear. The ends were cut back, 2 bases at V and 9 bases at J, with 8 bases in the middle. The germline CDR1 and CDR2 sequences are SEHNR and FQNEAQ (reference sequence). CDR3 length: 12 amino acids. This CDR3 reads CASSLNWGEQFF. The CDR3 DNA reads as TGTGCCAGCAGCTTAAATTGGGGTGAGCAGTTCTTC.

Regarding this clone: In the same sample, other DNA sequences code for this CDR3. The V call is TRBV6-6, the J call TRBJ2-3, with no clear D. The CDR3 totals 13 residues. Trimming cost V 4 bases and J 1 base, with 6 bases left between them. The germline V gene has CDR1 MNHNY and CDR2 SVGAGI (reference sequence). The CDR3 DNA follows: TGTGCCAGCAGTTCGCCGGGCACAGATACGCAGTATTTT. This codes for CASSSPGTDTQYF.

The J gene is TRBJ1-5, the V gene TRBV2; 10 bases are a match to TRBD1. Germline CDR1 and CDR2: SNHLY and FYNNEI. The CDR3 covers 12 residues. V was pared by 6 bases and J by 15 bases, with 8 bases of the junction left unmatched. The CDR3 coding sequence is TGTGCCAGCAGGCCCGGGACAGGGGCTCGGCATTTT. Translation: CASRPGTGARHF. Full variable domain (missing parts from reference TRBV2 and TRBJ1-5): EPEVTQTPSHQVTQMGQEVILRCVPISNHLYFYWYRQILGQKVEFLVSFYNNEISEKSEIFDDQFSVERPDGSNFTLKIRSTKLEDSAMYFCASRPGTGARHFGDGTRLSIL.

In its sample, this clone was seen many times. The sample holds other DNA sequences that translate to the same CDR3. J is TRBJ1-1 and V is TRBV11-2; D is ambiguous. V was trimmed by 5 bases and J by 1 base, leaving 2 bases between them. This CDR3 region has 11 residues. CDR1 and CDR2 from the germline V gene are SGHAT and FQNNGV. CDR3 loop: CASSKNTEAFF. The CDR3 DNA is TGTGCCAGCAGCAAGAACACTGAAGCTTTCTTT.

The gene calls are TRBV7-9 and TRBJ1-2; D is uncertain. The CDR3 is 16 amino acids. Trimming took 1 base from V and 2 from J, leaving 14 bases between them. CDR1 is SEHNR and CDR2 is FQNEAQ in the germline V gene (reference sequence). CDR3 sequence reads: CASSLGPPAANYGYTF. In nucleotides, the CDR3 is TGTGCCAGCAGCTTAGGACCCCCGGCAGCCAACTATGGCTACACCTTC. The complete variable domain, with remaining parts taken from reference TRBV7-9 and TRBJ1-2, reads DTGVSQNPRHKITKRGQNVTFRCDPISEHNRLYWYRQTLGQGPEFLTYFQNEAQLEKSRLLSDRFSAERPKGSFSTLEIQRTEQGDSAMYLCASSLGPPAANYGYTFGSGTRLTVV.